Shown below are 25 T cell receptor beta chains from a single sample sequenced in a study of PD-L1 blockade in urothelial cancer (dated by TCRdb to about 2017). The library was prepared using the immunoSEQ multiplex PCR assay. Held by TCRdb, this immuneACCESS table contains in-frame sequences only and omits some clones. Under half of the omission traces to an unresolved V gene where checked; the cause of the rest is unknown. The sample data list tens of thousands of clones, and almost 90% of these were observed just once. The ten most abundant clones make up about 1.6% of the sample. This sample's time point label indicates: pretreatment peripheral blood. This sample comprised PBMCs, obtained around atezolizumab (anti-PD-L1) treatment. These receptors were collected from a man between 60 and 70 years old with urothelial cancer.

The genes are TRBV7-9 and TRBJ2-3; 7 nucleotides line up with TRBD2. This CDR3 region has 14 residues. J was trimmed by 5 bases and V by 5 bases; bases with no gene match: 7. Germline assignment: CDR1 SEHNR and CDR2 FQNEAQ (reference sequence). DNA of the CDR3: TGTGCCAGCAGCGGGAAGCGGGAAAGAGATACGCAGTATTTT. This encodes CASSGKRERDTQYF.

This chain links TRBV5-1 with TRBJ2-3; 11 positions match TRBD2. There are 16 residues in the CDR3. CDR1 is SGHRS and CDR2 is YFSETQ in the germline V gene. V trimming: 4 bases; J trimming: 8 bases; junction bases outside the gene matches: 12. The CDR3 coding sequence is TGCGCCAGCAGCAACTTAGCGGGGGGGCTTGCCGGTACGCAGTATTTT. Protein sequence: CASSNLAGGLAGTQYF.

This rearrangement joins TRBV13 to TRBJ2-1; 8 bases line up with TRBD2. The CDR3 is made up of 14 amino acids. Germline CDR1 is PRHDT and CDR2 is FYEKMQ (reference sequence). V shed 0 bases, J shed 8 bases, and the junction held 3 bases outside the gene matches. CDR3 bases: TGTGCCAGCAGCTTAGGCGGGGGGGTAGATGAGCAGTTCTTC. Translated, it gives CASSLGGGVDEQFF. Full variable domain (missing parts from reference TRBV13 and TRBJ2-1): AAGVIQSPRHLIKEKRETATLKCYPIPRHDTVYWYQQGPGQDPQFLISFYEKMQSDKGSIPDRFSAQQFSDYHSELNMSSLELGDSALYFCASSLGGGVDEQFFGPGTRLTVL.

The gene calls are TRBV7-9 and TRBJ1-6, with no clear D. The CDR3 is 14 residues long. V was cut by 1 base and J by 10 bases, with 11 bases left in between. Germline assignment: CDR1 SEHNR and CDR2 FQNEAQ (reference sequence). This chain's CDR3 is CASSLDAERSPLHF. The CDR3 region has the DNA TGTGCCAGCAGCTTAGACGCGGAGAGGTCACCCCTCCACTTT.

The J gene is TRBJ1-6, the V gene TRBV10-3, with D maybe TRBD1 (6 bases). Trimming took 5 bases from V and 9 from J, leaving 14 bases between them. The germline V gene has CDR1 ENHRY and CDR2 SYGVKD. The CDR3 is 14 residues long. The CDR3 coding sequence is TGTGCCATCAGTCCCGGGACAAGGGGTTCACCCCTCCACTTT. Encoded protein: CAISPGTRGSPLHF.

This chain uses TRBV28 with TRBJ1-2, with D hard to call. The V end lost 3 bases, the J end lost 4 bases, and 9 bases lay between the germline ends. Looked up from germline, CDR1 is MDHEN and CDR2 is SYDVKM. The CDR3 length is 13 residues. The CDR3 DNA reads as TGTGCCAGCAGTTTGGGGAGTGGCTATGGCTACACCTTC. This encodes CASSLGSGYGYTF.

The chain has TRBV19 and TRBJ2-5, with D maybe TRBD2 (5 bases). V gave up 7 bases and J gave up 5 bases, with 20 bases separating them. Germline CDR1 LNHDA, CDR2 SQIVND (reference sequence). The length of the CDR3 is 15 residues. CDR3 nucleotides: TGTGCCAGTAACTCCAACCCAGGCGGGCTGGAGACCCAGTACTTC. It encodes CASNSNPGGLETQYF.

This rearrangement joins TRBV9 to TRBJ1-4; TRBD1 is a possible D gene (5 bases). CDR3 length equals 16 residues. V was cut by 3 bases and J by 7 bases, with 19 bases left in between. The germline CDR1 and CDR2 sequences are SGDLS and YYNGEE. The CDR3 bases are TGTGCCAGCAGCGCCAGTACGGGGGACGGGACTGAAAAACTGTTTTTT. Its protein product is CASSASTGDGTEKLFF.

V is TRBV15 and J is TRBJ2-7; D gene unclear. Germline V CDR1 and CDR2: LNHNV, YYDKDF (reference sequence). V dropped 0 bases and J dropped 3 bases, with 9 bases sitting between them. This CDR3 is 14 amino acids long. The chain's CDR3 is CATSREVQRYEQYF. CDR3 DNA sequence: TGTGCCACCAGCAGAGAGGTTCAGCGCTACGAGCAGTACTTC.

CDR3 DNA sequence: TGTGCCAGCAGCTTAGGGTCTAGCGAGACCTACGAGCAGTACTTC. This gives the protein CASSLGSSETYEQYF. The chain links TRBV11-3 to TRBJ2-7, with D maybe TRBD2 (6 bases). The V gene lost 1 base and the J gene lost 2 bases, with 12 bases spanning the gap. The CDR3 sequence is 15 residues long. CDR1 SGHNT and CDR2 YENEEA come from the germline V gene.

This clone was picked up one time. The V call is TRBV12-5, the J call TRBJ2-1; 7 bases are a match to TRBD2. This CDR3 has 16 amino acids. Germline V lookup: CDR1 LGHNT, CDR2 FRNRAP. J gave up 0 bases and V 4 bases, and 6 bases lay outside the gene matches. The CDR3 DNA reads as TGTGCTAGTGGTTCCTCGGGAGGTGGCTCCTACAATGAGCAGTTCTTC. Translation: CASGSSGGGSYNEQFF.

The V call is TRBV29-1, the J call TRBJ1-5, with D possibly matching TRBD1 (6 bases). V was clipped by 6 bases and J by 3 bases, with 12 bases between them. The CDR3 sequence is 13 residues long. The V gene's germline CDR1 is SQVTM and CDR2 ANQGSEA. CDR3 loop: CSVSTGINQPQHF. Here the CDR3 DNA reads TGCAGCGTATCGACAGGTATCAATCAGCCCCAGCATTTT.

The CDR3 loop is CAWTSGTGATNEKLFF. The CDR3 DNA reads as TGTGCCTGGACCTCCGGGACAGGGGCGACTAATGAAAAACTGTTTTTT. The chain employs TRBV30 and TRBJ1-4, with 10 nucleotides matching TRBD1. Germline loops: CDR1 GTSNPN, CDR2 SVGIG (reference sequence). The length of the CDR3 is 16 residues. Unmatched junction bases numbered 7, after V lost 4 bases and J lost 2 bases.

This chain connects TRBV2 to TRBJ1-4; maybe TRBD1 (5 bases). CDR3 length: 14 amino acids. V gave up 7 bases and J gave up 9 bases, with 18 bases separating them. In germline, CDR1 is SNHLY, CDR2 FYNNEI. The CDR3: CASNPQQGAKKLFF. Written as DNA, the CDR3 is TGTGCCAGCAATCCCCAGCAAGGGGCTAAAAAACTGTTTTTT.

The gene calls are TRBV11-2 and TRBJ1-1; 11 bases match TRBD1. The CDR3 runs 15 residues. Trimming at V came to 5 bases and at J to 7 bases, leaving 9 bases not matched to a gene. Germline values: CDR1 SGHAT, CDR2 FQNNGV. The CDR3 loop is CASSPRGQGGIEAFF. CDR3 coding DNA: TGTGCCAGCAGCCCAAGGGGACAGGGGGGAATTGAAGCTTTCTTT.

The chain recombines TRBV6-1 with TRBJ2-7; D call uncertain. This CDR3 region has 15 residues. The ends were cut back, 3 bases at V and 0 bases at J, with 12 bases in the middle. Germline-derived CDR1 and CDR2 are MNHNS and SASEGT. For the CDR3, the DNA is TGTGCCAGCAGTGACCTTTTTAAGAGCTCCTACGAGCAGTACTTC. Protein sequence: CASSDLFKSSYEQYF.

The rearrangement links TRBV29-1 to TRBJ1-1; 7 bases are shared with TRBD1. Per the germline V gene, CDR1 is SQVTM and CDR2 is ANQGSEA. CDR3 length: 13 residues. V shed 7 bases, J shed 4 bases, and the junction held 9 bases outside the gene matches. The chain's CDR3 is CSGNNRGGTEAFF. In nucleotides, the CDR3 is TGCAGCGGCAATAACAGGGGAGGCACTGAAGCTTTCTTT.

V and J are TRBV2 and TRBJ2-4; the D gene is possibly TRBD2 (6 bases). This CDR3 spans 15 amino acids. Trimming removed 8 bases from V and 9 bases from J, with 23 bases in between. Germline-derived CDR1 and CDR2 are SNHLY and FYNNEI. Here the CDR3 reads CASYQDGGGGSIQYF. Here the CDR3 DNA reads TGTGCCAGCTACCAGGACGGGGGAGGTGGAAGCATTCAGTACTTC.

J is TRBJ2-7 and V is TRBV6-4; the D gene is possibly TRBD1 (5 bases). The CDR3 extends over 14 amino acids. Trimming shortened V by 3 bases and J by 0 bases, and 9 bases separated the two germline ends. The V gene's germline CDR1 is MRHNA and CDR2 SNTAGT. This chain's CDR3 is CASSDQGLSYEQYF. DNA of the CDR3: TGTGCCAGCAGTGATCAGGGTCTCTCCTACGAGCAGTACTTC.

This chain joins TRBV4-2 and TRBJ2-7; tentative D call: TRBD2 (6 bases). The CDR3 length is 16 residues. The germline CDR1 and CDR2 sequences are LGHNA and YNFKEQ. The V end lost 1 base, the J end lost 0 bases, and 13 bases lay between the germline ends. The CDR3 DNA reads TGTGCCAGCAGCCAAGGGAGGGGCAATTACTCCTACGAGCAGTACTTC. Translation gives CASSQGRGNYSYEQYF.

The chain couples TRBV4-3 to TRBJ2-3; 11 bases line up with TRBD2. V trimming: 1 base; J trimming: 4 bases; junction bases outside the gene matches: 10. CDR1 is LGHNA, CDR2 YSLEER, per germline. The CDR3 length is 18 residues. The CDR3: CASSQALTSGMRSDTQYF. The CDR3 region has the DNA TGCGCCAGCAGCCAAGCCCTGACTAGCGGGATGAGGTCAGATACGCAGTATTTT.

DNA of the CDR3: TGCGCCAGCAGCGCGAGGGGGGGCCGGAACATTCAGTACTTC. This codes for CASSARGGRNIQYF. J is TRBJ2-4 and V is TRBV5-1, with D possibly TRBD2 on 7 matching bases. Germline V gene sequence: CDR1 SGHRS, CDR2 YFSETQ. This CDR3 is built from 14 residues. The V gene lost 4 bases and the J gene lost 7 bases, with 15 bases spanning the gap.

The chain combines TRBV6-1 with TRBJ1-2; D uncertain. Trimming left V 4 bases short and J 6 bases short, with 15 bases between. This CDR3 is built from 14 residues. CDR1 is MNHNS, CDR2 SASEGT, per germline. As DNA, the CDR3 is TGTGCCAGCAGTGCCACCGTGCCTGGAGATGGCTACACCTTC. Protein product: CASSATVPGDGYTF.

The chain carries TRBV18 and TRBJ2-7, with 11 bases identical to TRBD1. The V gene end was trimmed by 3 bases and the J gene end by 2 bases; junction bases not matched to a gene: 9. This CDR3 region has 17 residues. Per the germline V gene, CDR1 is KGHSH and CDR2 is LQKENI. The CDR3 region has the DNA TGTGCCAGCTCACCGAGGAGGGGACAGGGGGTTGCCTACGAGCAGTACTTC. This translates into CASSPRRGQGVAYEQYF. The entire variable domain, with the rest obtained from reference TRBV18 and TRBJ2-7, is as follows: NAGVMQNPRHLVRRRGQEARLRCSPMKGHSHVYWYRQLPEEGLKFMVYLQKENIIDESGMPKERFSAEFPKEGPSILRIQQVVRGDSAAYFCASSPRRGQGVAYEQYFGPGTRLTVT.

This clone has only a few counts. This chain uses TRBV2 with TRBJ2-7; D is undetermined. The CDR3 runs 11 residues. Germline V lookup: CDR1 SNHLY, CDR2 FYNNEI. Trimming stripped 2 bases from V and 12 bases from J, with 11 bases between. The CDR3 loop is CASSEHASPYF. CDR3 DNA sequence: TGTGCCAGCAGTGAACATGCTAGTCCGTACTTC.